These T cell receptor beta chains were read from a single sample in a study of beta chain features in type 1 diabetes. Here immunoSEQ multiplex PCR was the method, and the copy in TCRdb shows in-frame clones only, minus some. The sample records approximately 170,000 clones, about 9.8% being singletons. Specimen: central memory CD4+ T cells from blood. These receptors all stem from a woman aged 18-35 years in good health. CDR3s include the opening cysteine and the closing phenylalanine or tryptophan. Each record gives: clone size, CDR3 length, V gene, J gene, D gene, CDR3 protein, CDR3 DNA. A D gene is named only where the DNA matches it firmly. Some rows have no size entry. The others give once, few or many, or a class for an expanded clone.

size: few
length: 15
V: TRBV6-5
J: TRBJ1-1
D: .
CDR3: CASKSQGNMNTEAFF
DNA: TGTGCCAGCAAATCACAGGGTAATATGAACACTGAAGCTTTCTTT

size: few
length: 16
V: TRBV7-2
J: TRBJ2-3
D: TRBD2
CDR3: CASSLRGGAGSDTQYF
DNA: TGTGCCAGCAGTTTACGCGGGGGGGCTGGGTCAGATACGCAGTATTTT

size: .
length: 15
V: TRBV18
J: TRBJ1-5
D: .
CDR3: CASSPDSNSNQPQHF
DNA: TGTGCCAGCTCACCTGACAGTAATAGCAATCAGCCCCAGCATTTT

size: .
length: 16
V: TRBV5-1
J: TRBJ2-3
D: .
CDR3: CASSPFGGASTDTQYF
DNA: TGCGCCAGCAGCCCGTTCGGGGGAGCTAGCACAGATACGCAGTATTTT

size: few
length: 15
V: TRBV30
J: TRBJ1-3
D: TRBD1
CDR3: CAWSVQGANGNTIYF
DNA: TGTGCCTGGAGTGTACAGGGGGCGAACGGAAACACCATATATTTT

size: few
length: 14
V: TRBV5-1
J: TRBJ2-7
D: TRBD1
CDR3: CASSRPDRVYEQYF
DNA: TGCGCCAGCAGCCGCCCCGACAGGGTGTACGAGCAGTACTTC

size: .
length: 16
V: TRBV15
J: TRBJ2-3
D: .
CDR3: CATSGRPQGLTDTQYF
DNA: TGTGCCACCAGCGGACGTCCGCAGGGACTCACAGATACGCAGTATTTT

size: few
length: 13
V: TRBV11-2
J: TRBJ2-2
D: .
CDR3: CASSVMNTGELFF
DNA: TGTGCCAGCAGCGTAATGAACACCGGGGAGCTGTTTTTT

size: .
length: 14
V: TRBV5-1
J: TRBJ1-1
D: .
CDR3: CASSSTGMNTEAFF
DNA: TGCGCCAGCAGCTCCACAGGGATGAACACTGAAGCTTTCTTT

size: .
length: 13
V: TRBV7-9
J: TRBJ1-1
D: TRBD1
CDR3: CASSLTTGTEAFF
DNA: TGTGCCAGCAGCCTTACGACAGGGACTGAAGCTTTCTTT

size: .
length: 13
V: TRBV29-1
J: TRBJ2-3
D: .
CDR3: CSVDNTTTDTQYF
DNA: TGCAGCGTTGATAACACTACCACAGATACGCAGTATTTT

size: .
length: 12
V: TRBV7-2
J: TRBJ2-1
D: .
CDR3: CASSLPRGEQFF
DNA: TGTGCCAGCAGCTTACCTCGAGGTGAGCAGTTCTTC

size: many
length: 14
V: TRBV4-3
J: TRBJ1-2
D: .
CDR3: CASSQGTGSSGYTF
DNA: TGCGCCAGCAGCCAAGGAACAGGCTCGTCTGGCTACACCTTC

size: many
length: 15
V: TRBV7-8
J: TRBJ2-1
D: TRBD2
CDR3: CASSTREGPYNEQFF
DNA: TGTGCCAGCAGCACCCGGGAGGGGCCTTACAATGAGCAGTTCTTC

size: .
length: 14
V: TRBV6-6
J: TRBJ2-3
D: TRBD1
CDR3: CASSRTGDPDTQYF
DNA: TGTGCCAGCAGTCGGACAGGGGACCCAGATACGCAGTATTTT

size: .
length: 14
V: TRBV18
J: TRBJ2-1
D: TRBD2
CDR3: CASSPAGGLDEQFF
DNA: TGTGCCAGCTCACCGGCGGGGGGGCTGGATGAGCAGTTCTTC

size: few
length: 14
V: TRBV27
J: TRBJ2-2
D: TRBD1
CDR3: CASSRDRGPGELFF
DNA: TGTGCCAGCAGTAGGGACAGGGGTCCCGGGGAGCTGTTTTTT

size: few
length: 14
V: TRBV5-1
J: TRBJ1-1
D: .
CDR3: CASSLGGMNTEAFF
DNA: TGCGCCAGCAGCTTGGGCGGCATGAACACTGAAGCTTTCTTT

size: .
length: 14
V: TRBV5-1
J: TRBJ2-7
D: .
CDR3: CASSLEQGGHEQYF
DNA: TGCGCCAGCAGCTTGGAGCAGGGAGGCCACGAGCAGTACTTC

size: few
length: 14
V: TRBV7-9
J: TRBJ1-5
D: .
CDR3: CASSSQNSNQPQHF
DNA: TGTGCCAGCAGCTCCCAGAATAGCAATCAGCCCCAGCATTTT

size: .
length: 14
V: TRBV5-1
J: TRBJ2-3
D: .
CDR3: CASSREPSTDTQYF
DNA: TGCGCCAGCAGCAGAGAACCTAGCACAGATACGCAGTATTTT

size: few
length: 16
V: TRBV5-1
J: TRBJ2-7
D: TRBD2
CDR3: CASSFSAGGRSYEQYF
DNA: TGCGCCAGCAGCTTTAGCGCGGGGGGGAGATCCTACGAGCAGTACTTC

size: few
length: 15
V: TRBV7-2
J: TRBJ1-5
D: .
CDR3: CASSFSPGSNQPQHF
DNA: TGTGCCAGCAGCTTTTCACCGGGTAGCAATCAGCCCCAGCATTTT

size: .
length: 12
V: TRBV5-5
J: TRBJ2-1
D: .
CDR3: CASSARLGEQFF
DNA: TGTGCCAGCAGCGCCCGACTAGGTGAGCAGTTCTTC

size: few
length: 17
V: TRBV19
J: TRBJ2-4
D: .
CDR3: CASSPPDFAGEKNIQYF
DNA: TGTGCCAGTAGTCCCCCAGATTTCGCAGGGGAAAAAAACATTCAGTACTTC

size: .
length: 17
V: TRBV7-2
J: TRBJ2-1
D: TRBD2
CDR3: CASSSTGTRSSYNEQFF
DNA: TGTGCCAGCAGCTCTACCGGGACTAGGAGCTCCTACAATGAGCAGTTCTTC

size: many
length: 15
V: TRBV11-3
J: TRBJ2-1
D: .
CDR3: CASSIREKQYNEQFF
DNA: TGTGCCAGCAGCATCCGGGAGAAGCAGTACAATGAGCAGTTCTTC

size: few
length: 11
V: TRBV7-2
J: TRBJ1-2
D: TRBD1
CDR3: CASSGQGGYTF
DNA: TGTGCCAGCAGCGGACAGGGTGGCTACACCTTC

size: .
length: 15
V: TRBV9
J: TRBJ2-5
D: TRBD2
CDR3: CASNKPGLAGETQYF
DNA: TGTGCCAGCAACAAACCGGGACTAGCGGGAGAGACCCAGTACTTC

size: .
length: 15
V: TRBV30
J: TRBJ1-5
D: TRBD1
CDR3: CAWSGGQGGDQPQHF
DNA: TGTGCCTGGAGTGGGGGACAGGGGGGAGATCAGCCCCAGCATTTT

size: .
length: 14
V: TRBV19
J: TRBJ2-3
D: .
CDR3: CASSIGLSTDTQYF
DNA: TGTGCCAGTAGTATCGGGTTGTCCACAGATACGCAGTATTTT

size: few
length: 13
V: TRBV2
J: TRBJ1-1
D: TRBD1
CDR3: CANADRPNTEAFF
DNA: TGTGCCAACGCGGACAGGCCGAACACTGAAGCTTTCTTT

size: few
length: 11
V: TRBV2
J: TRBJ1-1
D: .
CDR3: CASSRDRGAFF
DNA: TGTGCCAGCAGTCGAGATAGGGGAGCTTTCTTT

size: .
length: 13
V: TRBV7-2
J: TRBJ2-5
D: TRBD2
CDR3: CASSLGGRETQYF
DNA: TGTGCCAGCAGCCTGGGGGGGAGGGAGACCCAGTACTTC

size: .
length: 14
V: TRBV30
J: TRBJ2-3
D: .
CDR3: CACIRQASTDTQYF
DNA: TGTGCCTGTATCCGGCAGGCTAGCACAGATACGCAGTATTTT

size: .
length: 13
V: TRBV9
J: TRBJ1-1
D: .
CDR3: CASSRHWNTEAFF
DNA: TGTGCCAGCAGCCGACACTGGAACACTGAAGCTTTCTTT

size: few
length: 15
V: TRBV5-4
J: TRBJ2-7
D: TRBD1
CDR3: CASSLSGQGPYEQYF
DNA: TGTGCCAGCAGCTTGTCTGGACAGGGCCCCTACGAGCAGTACTTC

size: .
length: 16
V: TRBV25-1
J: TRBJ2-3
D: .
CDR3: CASSEYRLQGTDTQYF
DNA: TGTGCCAGCAGTGAATATAGGTTGCAGGGCACAGATACGCAGTATTTT

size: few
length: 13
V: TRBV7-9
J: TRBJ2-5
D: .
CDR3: CASTVTEGETQYF
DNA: TGCGCCAGCACCGTCACGGAGGGGGAGACCCAGTACTTC

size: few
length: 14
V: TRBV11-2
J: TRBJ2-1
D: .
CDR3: CASSSTSGDNEQFF
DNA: TGTGCCAGCAGCTCGACCTCGGGGGACAATGAGCAGTTCTTC

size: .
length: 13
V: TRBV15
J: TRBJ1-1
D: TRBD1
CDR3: CATRTGVSTEAFF
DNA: TGTGCCACCAGGACAGGGGTGAGCACTGAAGCTTTCTTT